This T cell receptor beta chain comes out of a study of blood T cell repertoires in COVID-19. On the study more broadly: Samples of COVID-19 (acute and convalescent) were obtained from the United States, Italy and Spain. PBMCs, B-cell-depleted T cells, or T cells were the source of the cDNA or gDNA that made up the material.

This clone was counted between two and nine times. Trimming at V came to 0 bases and at J to 0 bases, leaving 8 bases not matched to a gene. The CDR3 has 18 amino acids. CDR1 and CDR2 from the germline V gene are LGHDT and YNNKEL (reference sequence). Authors' processing steps: Amplifying reference gene primers gave estimates of nucleated cell counts. Only in-frame clones appear in the TCRdb table, and some are missing; sequencing was by immunoSEQ multiplex PCR. The V and J calls and clone size were taken over from that table, and D and trimming were inferred from the DNA. The sample carries approximately 60,000 clones, more than 75% recorded once.

The sequence was collected from a human donor in a cohort sampled during active COVID-19. V usage is TRBV3-1 (or the pseudogene TRBV3-2) and J usage is TRBJ2-3, with 8 bases aligning to TRBD2. The sequencing input was peripheral blood. CDR3 nucleotides: TGTGCCAGCAGCCAAGACCCGGGGGGGCCGGATAGCACAGATACGCAGTATTTT. Its protein is CASSQDPGGPDSTDTQYF.